This T cell receptor beta chain is from a study of identical twins. This CDR3 has 16 residues. The V and J ends lost 0 bases and 5 bases respectively, with 14 bases between them. Germline V gene data show CDR1 as MNHEY and CDR2 as SVGAGI. TCRdb re-derived calls from the 5' RACE reads in MiXCR, one entry per CDR3 protein. Of about 730,000 distinct CDR3 sequences in the sample, around 20% were seen once. This clonotype was counted only a few times. Separately, the same data were catalogued under a study of T cells expressing NK-cell markers. As that study records: HCMV serostatus: seven of eight sequenced donors positive, one negative.

J is TRBJ2-1 and V is TRBV6-5; maybe TRBD2 (6 bases). Material for sequencing was PBMCs. The receptor's source is a woman aged 18 to 35 in good health. The CDR3 loop reads CASSYSWAWGDNEQFF. For the CDR3, the DNA is TGTGCCAGCAGTTACTCTTGGGCTTGGGGGGACAATGAGCAGTTCTTC.